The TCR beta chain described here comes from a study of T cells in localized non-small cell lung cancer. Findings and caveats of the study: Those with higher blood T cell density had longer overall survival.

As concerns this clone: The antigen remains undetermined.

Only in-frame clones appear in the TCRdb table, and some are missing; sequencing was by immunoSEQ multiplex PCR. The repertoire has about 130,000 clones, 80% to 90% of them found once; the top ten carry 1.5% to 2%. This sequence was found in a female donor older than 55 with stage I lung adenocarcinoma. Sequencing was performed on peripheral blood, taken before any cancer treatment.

The CDR3 protein is CASSLTGGQGSKGYTF. CDR3 nucleotide sequence: TGTGCCAGCAGCTTAACTGGAGGACAGGGGTCAAAGGGCTACACCTTC. The chain is built from TRBV7-3 and TRBJ1-2, with 9 bases aligning to TRBD1. CDR1 and CDR2 from the germline V gene are SGHTA and FQGTGA. The CDR3 spans 16 residues. The junction had 10 bases not matched to a gene; V was cut back by 0 bases and J by 8 bases. The full variable domain, its missing parts supplied by reference TRBV7-3 and TRBJ1-2, is GAGVSQTPSNKVTEKGKYVELRCDPISGHTALYWYRQSLGQGPEFLIYFQGTGAADDSGLPNDRFFAVRPEGSVSTLKIQRTERGDSAVYLCASSLTGGQGSKGYTFGSGTRLTVV.